The present entry profiles one T cell receptor beta chain with its context. Trimming cost V 3 bases and J 4 bases, with 7 bases left between them. CDR3 length: 12 amino acids. The germline V gene has CDR1 SGDLS and CDR2 YYNGEE. The data belong to a study of blood T cell repertoires in COVID-19. Study background: COVID-19 samples collected from the United States, Italy and Spain covered acute and convalescent phases. T cells, B-cell-depleted T cells, or PBMCs supplied cDNA or gDNA.

How the authors handled the data: Amplifying reference gene primers gave estimates of nucleated cell counts. Produced via immunoSEQ multiplex PCR; TCRdb's table is partial and in-frame only. That table supplies the V and J calls and clone size; D and trimming were determined from the DNA. The sample has under 50,000 clones, more than 75% seen once. This clonotype was sampled from a middle-aged man with active COVID-19. The chain carries TRBV9 and TRBJ2-5; D gene uncertain. Input material: peripheral blood. CDR3 sequence reads: CASSENLETQYF. The CDR3 nucleotides read TGTGCCAGCAGCGAGAACTTAGAGACCCAGTACTTC. Together with reference TRBV9 and TRBJ2-5, the CDR3 gives the full variable domain: DSGVTQTPKHLITATGQRVTLRCSPRSGDLSVYWYQQSLDQGLQFLIQYYNGEERAKGNILERFSAQQFPDLHSELNLSSLELGDSALYFCASSENLETQYFGPGTRLLVL.